This T cell receptor (beta chain) was found in a study of T-cell reconstitution after alpha-beta-depleted transplantation in children. The CDR3 runs to 15 residues. Trimming cost V 6 bases and J 2 bases; bases outside gene matches: 9. This clonotype was seen many times. Unique molecular identifiers were incorporated into the prepared TCRbeta library. MiXCR was run by TCRdb on the PCR reads, yielding one entry per CDR3 protein. This table holds about 27,000 distinct CDR3 sequences, under 8% found once. This sequence was found in a male patient under 18 who had a stem cell transplant for acute myeloid leukemia, so the T cells may come from the graft donor. The gene calls are TRBV12-3 or TRBV12-4 and TRBJ2-5; 7 bases agree with TRBD1. The source material was PBMCs, mostly from graft donor cells, sampled 180 days after TCRalphabeta/CD19-depleted stem cell transplant. The CDR3 here is CASRSRDRPQETQYF. CDR3 coding DNA: TGTGCCAGCAGATCCCGGGACAGACCACAAGAGACCCAGTACTTC.